The next 8 T cell receptor beta chains were all read from a single sample in a study of Tregs in tolerant kidney transplant recipients. Clones were sequenced by immunoSEQ multiplex PCR, and TCRdb holds only the in-frame ones, with some missing. This sample's clone table lists some 15,000 clones. Mixed chimerism was transient after nonmyeloablative marrow transplants from related graft donors. The sequencing used CD4+ T cells from blood (PBMCs), collected 12 months after the transplant. The receptors here all came from a human patient who received a combined kidney and bone marrow transplant. Some T cells may arise from the graft donor.

About this clone itself: The CDR3 extends 3 residues past the end of the read, so its final part is completed from the germline J gene. The chain is built from TRBV28 and TRBJ2-7; TRBD2 agrees at 14 bases. V dropped 5 bases and J dropped 3; count of bases not matched to a gene: 3. This CDR3 is 15 amino acids long. Germline V CDR1 and CDR2: MDHEN, SYDVKM. The covered CDR3 bases are TGTGCCAGCAGTGGGACTAGCGGGAGCCACTACGAG. Translated, it gives CASSGTSGSHYE. The CDR3 in full is CASSGTSGSHYEQYF.

Notes on this clone: Read coverage stops 3 residues before the CDR3 terminus; the germline J gene supplies the remainder. The genes are TRBV19 and TRBJ1-3; tentatively, D is TRBD1 (6 bases). The CDR3 spans 15 residues. CDR1 is LNHDA, CDR2 SQIVND, per germline (reference sequence). The V end lost 5 bases, the J end lost 0 bases, and 11 bases lay between the germline ends. CDR3 DNA (partial): TGTGCCAGTAGTGGGGGACACAGCTCTGGAAACACC. Protein sequence: CASSGGHSSGNT. The entire CDR3 sequence reads CASSGGHSSGNTIYF.

Note on this clone: Read sequence stops 3 residues before the CDR3 end, and the germline J gene provides the missing end. The chain joins TRBV5-1 to TRBJ2-7; TRBD2 matches 12 bases. Germline trimming cut 1 base from V and 2 bases from J; bases unmatched to any gene: 4. Per the germline V gene, CDR1 is SGHRS and CDR2 is YFSETQ. CDR3 size: 16 residues. This chain's CDR3 is CASSLMSSGRAYEQYF. CDR3 DNA, as far as it was read: TGCGCCAGCAGCTTGATGTCTAGCGGGAGGGCCTACGAG.

Concerning this clone: The read stops 3 residues short of the end of the CDR3; the missing end is completed from the germline J gene. The rearrangement uses TRBV7-2 and TRBJ2-7; 7 bases fit TRBD2. The CDR3 sequence is 14 residues long. J lost 6 bases, V lost 1 base, and 6 bases had no gene match. Germline CDR1 SGHTA, CDR2 FQGNSA. The CDR3 region is CASSLVGGRAEQYF. CDR3 DNA (partial): TGTGCCAGCAGCTTAGTAGGCGGGAGAGCCGAG.

As concerns this clone: The read ends 3 residues before the CDR3 terminus; that terminus is restored from the germline J gene. The chain couples TRBV5-1 to TRBJ1-1, with TRBD1 matching over 7 bases. V was clipped by 4 bases and J by 3 bases; unmatched bases: 6. CDR1 is SGHRS, CDR2 YFSETQ, per germline. This CDR3 contains 14 residues. CDR3 residues: CASSGRDRDTEAFF. CDR3 DNA (partial): TGCGCCAGCAGCGGCCGGGACAGAGACACTGAA. The full variable domain, completed using reference TRBV5-1 and TRBJ1-1, is KAGVTQTPRYLIKTRGQQVTLSCSPISGHRSVSWYQQTPGQGLQFLFEYFSETQRNKGNFPGRFSGRQFSNSRSEMNVSTLELGDSALYLCASSGRDRDTEAFFGQGTRLTVV.

As concerns this clone: The read finishes 3 residues shy of the CDR3 end, and the germline J gene is used to complete it. The chain is built from TRBV5-1 and TRBJ2-1; TRBD2 matches 10 bases. In germline, CDR1 is SGHRS, CDR2 YFSETQ. V shed 0 bases, J shed 2 bases, and the junction held 2 bases outside the gene matches. The CDR3 contains 16 residues. This CDR3 reads CASSLVGLAAYNEQFF. CDR3 DNA, as far as it was read: TGCGCCAGCAGCTTGGTTGGACTAGCGGCCTACAATGAG.

Turning to this clone: The DNA ends 3 residues before the CDR3 does, and the rest of the CDR3 is filled in from the germline J gene. The gene calls are TRBV5-1 and TRBJ1-1, with a tentative D call TRBD1 (6 bases). V was trimmed by 3 bases and J by 1 base, leaving 19 bases between them. Germline CDR1 is SGHRS and CDR2 is YFSETQ. The CDR3 runs to 17 residues. The sequenced part of the CDR3 DNA is TGCGCCAGCAGCTCCGCGGGGGCAAACGCAAGGAACACTGAA. Translating it yields CASSSAGANARNTE. The entire CDR3 reads CASSSAGANARNTEAFF.

Remarks on this clone: From the germline J gene comes the end of the CDR3, since the read stops 3 residues before it. The rearrangement uses TRBV29-1 and TRBJ2-7; possibly TRBD2 for D (6 bases). The V end was cut by 5 bases, the J end by 0 bases, with 11 bases between. CDR1 is SQVTM, CDR2 ANQGSEA, per germline. The CDR3 is 13 residues long. Partial CDR3 DNA: TGCAGCGTTCGGGGACTTTTCTCCTACGAG. This gives the protein CSVRGLFSYE. The entire CDR3 is CSVRGLFSYEQYF.